This T cell receptor (beta chain) is drawn from a study of CD8 T cells in ankylosing spondylitis. General study results and limits: CD8+ disease-linked clones were present at relatively low frequencies in blood. Seemingly distinctive of ankylosing spondylitis blood was a TCR beta motif formed by eight highly homologous variants. Earlier studies detected some motif variants in reactive arthritis synovial fluid and blood.

This clonotype was found a few times. Its cognate antigen is unknown. With molecular barcodes, quantitative 5'-RACE was used to make the TCR beta libraries. TCRdb reprocessed the 5' RACE reads with MiXCR, giving one entry per CDR3 protein. The sample shows about 800,000 distinct CDR3 sequences, 10% to 15% of them seen only once. Trimming removed 5 bases from V and 1 base from J, with 17 bases in between. Per the germline V gene, CDR1 is SGHTA and CDR2 is FQGNSA. The CDR3 contains 16 residues. This chain connects TRBV7-2 to TRBJ1-1, with D unclear. The sequence derives from a male donor with ankylosing spondylitis. Sequencing was done on a sample of blood, either unsorted or a sorted T cell fraction (not recorded which). DNA of the CDR3: TGTGCCAGCAGCGGGGTAACGCGGGTTAGGAACACTGAAGCTTTCTTT. Protein sequence: CASSGVTRVRNTEAFF.